This is a list of T cell receptor beta chains from one sample in a study of T cell repertoires in cytomegalovirus infection. Their cognate antigens are unknown. From the reads, TCRdb called clonotypes with MiXCR, one entry per CDR3 protein. The sample lists roughly 350,000 distinct CDR3 sequences, just under 35% seen once, with less than 15% in the top ten. The sample here was cultured PBMCs, taken from culture after CMV antigen stimulation. The receptor set was obtained from a human donor in good health (CMV status not recorded). Some clones in this sample may be carry-over from other donors' samples. Both conserved end residues are part of each CDR3. A D gene is named only where the DNA matches it firmly. Some rows mark clone size as missing; the rest say once, few, many or name a class of expanded clone.

clone_size	j_call	d_call	v_call	cdr3_nt	cdr3_aa
few	TRBJ2-1	TRBD1	TRBV7-6	TGTGCCAGCAGCTTCCCCGGGACAGGGTACAATGAGCAGTTCTTC	CASSFPGTGYNEQFF
few	TRBJ2-1	.	TRBV2	TGTGCCAGCAGTGAAGGTCGGTATGAGCAGTTCTTC	CASSEGRYEQFF
.	TRBJ1-2	TRBD1	TRBV7-2	TGTGCCAGCATCAGGGGGGAGCCCGGTGGCTACACCTTC	CASIRGEPGGYTF
.	TRBJ1-2	.	TRBV12-3/TRBV12-4	TGTGCCAGCAGTTTGGCGGCCTCCAAGGGCTACACCTTC	CASSLAASKGYTF
few	TRBJ2-5	.	TRBV4-1	TGCGCCAGCAGCCCCTGGGCCTTGGGTGGGGAGACCCAGTACTTC	CASSPWALGGETQYF
many	TRBJ2-3	.	TRBV7-2	TGTGCCAGCAGCTTAGCTCCGGGAACCACAGATACGCAGTATTTT	CASSLAPGTTDTQYF
.	TRBJ2-1	.	TRBV19	TGTGCCAGTTCCGACAGGACCAATGAGCAGTTCTTC	CASSDRTNEQFF
few	TRBJ1-5	.	TRBV7-2	TGTGCCAGCAGCTTAGATTCAGGGGCCCCCCGGCCCCAGCATTTT	CASSLDSGAPRPQHF
few	TRBJ2-6	.	TRBV11-2	TGTGCCAGCAGCTTTATAAGCTCTGGGGCCAACGTCCTGACTTTC	CASSFISSGANVLTF
many	TRBJ1-5	TRBD1	TRBV6-2/TRBV6-3	TGTGCCAGCAGTTCGGGACAGGGCGATCAGCCCCAGCATTTT	CASSSGQGDQPQHF
.	TRBJ2-7	.	TRBV5-5	TGTGCCAGCAGCTTCGGGCTTAATACCTACGAGCAGTACTTC	CASSFGLNTYEQYF
.	TRBJ1-5	.	TRBV2	TGTGCCAGCAGTGTTCCACTTGCAGGGCTGGCTAATCAGCCCCAGCATTTT	CASSVPLAGLANQPQHF
few	TRBJ2-6	.	TRBV7-3	TGTGCCAGCAGCTTCAGCAGGGGAGAAGCTGGGGCCAACGTCCTGACTTTC	CASSFSRGEAGANVLTF
few	TRBJ1-2	.	TRBV28	TGTGCCTCGACGGCTTCAAACTATGGCTACACCTTC	CASTASNYGYTF
many	TRBJ2-1	.	TRBV7-2	TGTGCCAGCAGGATAGGACCCGCCGATGAGCAGTTCTTC	CASRIGPADEQFF
.	TRBJ2-1	TRBD2	TRBV20-1	TGCAGTGCTAGAATAGCGGGCGGAGTCGTTGAGCAGTTCTTC	CSARIAGGVVEQFF
.	TRBJ1-4	.	TRBV5-8	TGTGCCAGCAGCCGGGGGGAGGCCCTCAATGAAAAACTGTTTTTT	CASSRGEALNEKLFF
.	TRBJ2-3	.	TRBV7-3	TGTGCCAGCAGCATAAGATGGGGAGATACGCAGTATTTT	CASSIRWGDTQYF
few	TRBJ1-1	.	TRBV5-6	TGTGCCAGCAGCGTCTCAGGGACGGAAGCTTTCTTT	CASSVSGTEAFF
.	TRBJ2-2	TRBD2	TRBV6-2/TRBV6-3	TGTGCCAGCTCAAGGGGACTAGCGGGAGGCAGTTACGCCGGGGAGCTGTTTTTT	CASSRGLAGGSYAGELFF
many	TRBJ2-1	TRBD1	TRBV7-2	TGTGCCAGCAGCGACAGGGACCTCGTTGGAAATGAGCAGTTCTTC	CASSDRDLVGNEQFF
few	TRBJ2-7	.	TRBV6-6	TGTGCCAGCAGTTACTCGCCAGGGGCTTACTACGAGCAGTACTTC	CASSYSPGAYYEQYF
many	TRBJ2-1	.	TRBV7-2	TGTGCCAGCAGCTTAAGGCGGGGATTCTCCTACAATGAGCAGTTCTTC	CASSLRRGFSYNEQFF
.	TRBJ1-6	.	TRBV12-3/TRBV12-4	TGTGCCAGCAGTTCCCCGGGGGGGGGTCATTCACCCCTCCACTTT	CASSSPGGGHSPLHF
.	TRBJ1-1	.	TRBV10-3	TGTGCCATCAGGGAAACAGAAAGGGGCACTGAAGCTTTCTTT	CAIRETERGTEAFF
few	TRBJ2-1	.	TRBV7-9	TGTGCCAGCAAGGGGGAGTCCAGGAATGAGCAGTTCTTC	CASKGESRNEQFF
.	TRBJ1-2	.	TRBV7-9	TGTGCCAGCAGCCTACAGGCCCCCTCTAACTATGGCTACACCTTC	CASSLQAPSNYGYTF